The TCR beta chain described here comes from a study of cytotoxic CD8 clonotypes in ibrutinib-treated CLL. General study points: Baseline clonality was higher than in age-matched healthy donors and moved in step with circulating CD8+ T-cell counts.

In the case of this clone: What it binds is unknown.

Clones were sequenced by immunoSEQ multiplex PCR, and TCRdb holds only the in-frame ones, with some missing. The top ten clones hold 5.6% of a sample with 250,000 to 350,000 clones, approximately 79% of them seen once. Frozen PBMC stocks contributed around 1.9 micrograms of genomic DNA to the TCR beta libraries. The V segment lost 2 bases and the J segment 4 bases; nucleotides outside the gene matches: 4. Germline loops: CDR1 MNHEY, CDR2 SMNVEV (reference sequence). This CDR3 is built from 16 residues. The source is a human donor with chronic lymphocytic leukemia. The chain carries TRBV27 and TRBJ2-1; 11 nucleotides agree with TRBD1. The sequenced sample was PBMCs, obtained at disease progression, from a patient treated with ibrutinib. CDR3 loop: CASSLRGTGGYNEQFF. DNA for the CDR3: TGTGCCAGCAGTTTACGGGGGACAGGGGGTTACAATGAGCAGTTCTTC.